Below, 18 T cell receptor beta chains from the same sample are listed, as sequenced in a study of T cells expressing NK-cell markers. TCRdb re-called the 5' RACE reads; one entry per CDR3 protein, DNA not given. The sample totals 160,000 or so distinct CDR3 sequences. The sample consisted of blood T cells: a sorted CD56 or NKG2C T cell subset, CD4+ or CD8+ T cells, or bulk PBMC T cells (not recorded which). The source of these receptors is a woman aged 18-70 years in good health.

The gene calls are TRBV10-3 and TRBJ2-7; the D call from TCRdb, TRBD1, cannot be confirmed without DNA. The germline gives CDR1 ENHRY, CDR2 SYGVKD. The CDR3 has 13 residues. The chain's CDR3 is CATGRDRGIEQYF.

The chain has TRBV9 and TRBJ2-3; TCRdb gives TRBD1 as the D gene, but with no DNA this cannot be confirmed. Germline V gene lookup returns CDR1 SGDLS and CDR2 YYNGEE. There are 14 residues in the CDR3. CDR3 sequence: CASSPKTAEDTQYF.

V gene TRBV24-1 combines with J gene TRBJ2-3; absent DNA, TCRdb's TRBD1 call cannot be checked. The germline gives CDR1 KGHDR, CDR2 SFDVKD. This CDR3 has 15 residues. The CDR3 sequence: CATSDGAGGTDTQYF.

The rearrangement uses TRBV24-1 and TRBJ1-2; TCRdb's D gene call, TRBD1, goes unchecked for lack of DNA. The CDR3 is made up of 15 amino acids. In germline, CDR1 is KGHDR, CDR2 SFDVKD. CDR3 sequence: CATSAGTGPNYGYTF.

The chain's CDR3 is CASSLGFGGANQETQYF. This rearrangement joins TRBV5-1 to TRBJ2-5; as DNA is missing, the TRBD2 call by TCRdb cannot be tested. The CDR3 totals 17 residues. CDR1 and CDR2 from the germline V gene are SGHRS and YFSETQ.

The genes are TRBV5-1 and TRBJ2-3; TCRdb designates TRBD2, a call that cannot be tested without DNA. Germline loops: CDR1 SGHRS, CDR2 YFSETQ. The CDR3 extends over 13 amino acids. The CDR3 region is CASSVLAGDTQYF.

This chain uses TRBV7-2 with TRBJ2-5; TCRdb designates TRBD2, a call that cannot be tested without DNA. The CDR3 sequence is 17 residues long. CDR1 is SGHTA, CDR2 FQGNSA, per germline. This chain's CDR3 is CASSSGGLAFQSSTQYF.

The rearrangement links TRBV7-2 to TRBJ2-1; the TCRdb call, TRBD2, lacks DNA for checking. Looked up from germline, CDR1 is SGHTA and CDR2 is FQGNSA. The CDR3 sequence is 19 residues long. CDR3 loop: CASSLRGLGPVLAYNEQFF.

The J gene is TRBJ2-7, the V gene TRBV3-1; TCRdb proposes TRBD2, but this gene call is untestable without DNA. The CDR3 has 15 amino acids. Germline assignment: CDR1 LGHDT and CDR2 YNNKEL (reference sequence). This chain's CDR3 is CASSEGPQNSYEQYF.

The rearrangement uses TRBV11-1 and TRBJ2-6; TCRdb gives TRBD1 as the D gene, but with no DNA this cannot be confirmed. This CDR3 contains 19 residues. Per the germline V gene, CDR1 is SGHAT and CDR2 is FQDESV (reference sequence). The CDR3 region is CASSSELGQTNSGANVLTF.

The gene calls are TRBV9 and TRBJ2-1; no DNA is available, so the TRBD1 call from TCRdb remains unchecked. Germline CDR1 SGDLS, CDR2 YYNGEE. The CDR3 has 15 amino acids. CDR3 sequence reads: CASSVQVQGGDEQFF.

The V and J genes are TRBV5-6 and TRBJ1-1; no DNA is available, so the TRBD1 call from TCRdb remains unchecked. The CDR3 totals 14 residues. Germline V gene data show CDR1 as SGHDT and CDR2 as YYEEEE. The CDR3 loop reads CASSPYPVNTEAFF.

V usage is TRBV2 and J usage is TRBJ1-6; the TRBD1 assignment by TCRdb is unverifiable without DNA. Germline V gives CDR1 SNHLY, CDR2 FYNNEI. The CDR3 covers 12 residues. CDR3 residues: CASSATGRALHF.

The V and J genes are TRBV5-1 and TRBJ2-5; TCRdb picks TRBD1, but there is no DNA to check that call. This CDR3 comprises 14 residues. Germline V gene lookup returns CDR1 SGHRS and CDR2 YFSETQ. CDR3: CASSPMTGKETQYF.

The J gene is TRBJ2-7, the V gene TRBV12-3 or TRBV12-4; absent DNA, TCRdb's TRBD1 call cannot be checked. The CDR3 consists of 15 residues. The CDR3 sequence: CASSSGGTISREQYF.

The chain recombines TRBV20-1 with TRBJ1-6; as DNA is missing, the TRBD1 call by TCRdb cannot be tested. Germline CDR1 DFQATT, CDR2 SNEGSKA (reference sequence). The CDR3 length is 14 residues. CDR3 loop: CSAISGTGISPLHF.

The chain links TRBV20-1 to TRBJ2-2. Germline assignment: CDR1 DFQATT and CDR2 SNEGSKA (reference sequence). CDR3 length: 13 amino acids. This CDR3 is CSASAVLTGELFF.

The chain couples TRBV12-3 or TRBV12-4 to TRBJ2-3; TCRdb indicates TRBD2, and absent DNA this call remains unverified. There are 14 residues in the CDR3. This chain's CDR3 is CASSPTSATDTQYF.